This T cell receptor (beta chain) was found in a study of response to subunit inactivated influenza vaccine. This clonotype was recorded many times. The antigen is not known. TCRdb redid the calling of the RT-PCR reads with MiXCR, one entry per CDR3 protein. The sample records roughly 170,000 distinct CDR3 sequences, approximately 8.7% being singletons. V lost 0 bases and J 0 bases, leaving 5 bases between the germline ends. The germline V gene has CDR1 SGHRS and CDR2 YFSETQ. The CDR3 has 14 residues. General study results and limits: Authors suggested that a seasonal influenza vaccination recruits few new T cells each time.

The V gene is TRBV5-1, the J gene TRBJ2-3; D unclear. The source material was non-naive T cells sorted from PBMCs, sampled on the day of vaccination. The origin of this receptor is a man aged 50 or older who received an inactivated influenza vaccine. CDR3 nucleotide sequence: TGCGCCAGCAGCTTGGCTGGGAGCACAGATACGCAGTATTTT. Its translation is CASSLAGSTDTQYF.